This T cell receptor (beta chain) is from a study of technical replicates of blood from several donors. CDR3 length: 13 amino acids. The V gene's germline CDR1 is MGHRA and CDR2 YSYEKL. The V end lost 3 bases, the J end lost 5 bases, and 10 bases lay between the germline ends. Only in-frame clones appear in the TCRdb table, and some are missing; sequencing was by immunoSEQ multiplex PCR. The data contain approximately 99,000 clones, 95% of them singletons. The source is a human donor in good health. This chain links TRBV4-1 with TRBJ1-1, with D maybe TRBD1 (5 bases). The sample was T cells isolated from PBMCs. The CDR3 DNA reads as TGCGCCAGCAGCCAGTATCAGGGAACTGAAGCTTTCTTT. Residues: CASSQYQGTEAFF.